The rows below give T cell receptor beta chains drawn from one sample of a study of T cells after yellow fever vaccination. TCRdb called the 5' RACE reads again in MiXCR, with one record for every CDR3 protein. Of a few hundred thousand distinct CDR3 sequences in the sample, 6.9% were seen once. Sequencing used CD4+ T cells sorted from PBMCs, obtained 15 days after the yellow fever booster vaccination. All receptors derive from a man aged 30 to 39 who received the YFV17D yellow fever vaccine. Each CDR3 is given with its conserved first and last residue.

cdr3_aa,j_call,v_call
CASRRTGGYNEQYF,TRBJ2-7,TRBV28
CASSSGTATNEKLFF,TRBJ1-4,TRBV7-9
CSARVQGQGMYTQYF,TRBJ2-3,TRBV20-1
CSATEGPNEKLFF,TRBJ1-4,TRBV20-1
CASSSPLGVSYEQYF,TRBJ2-7,TRBV7-2
CASSFSTTGRRPQETQYF,TRBJ2-5,TRBV11-1
CRPDRVHTGELFF,TRBJ2-2,TRBV20-1
CASSLRAITDTQYF,TRBJ2-3,TRBV5-5
CASSQGQGWNEQYF,TRBJ2-7,TRBV5-1
CASSIGTGWGETQYF,TRBJ2-5,TRBV12-3/TRBV12-4
CSARPGVNEQYF,TRBJ2-7,TRBV20-1
CASSLVLDTEAFF,TRBJ1-1,TRBV5-1
CAAGQFSYNEQFF,TRBJ2-1,TRBV6-1
CSAEGGVSVSQYF,TRBJ2-5,TRBV20-1
CASSLGGTNSGNTIYF,TRBJ1-3,TRBV7-2
CASNGDLRTEAFF,TRBJ1-1,TRBV19
CASSLAEGNSYNEQFF,TRBJ2-1,TRBV5-1
CASSLAQAGREQFF,TRBJ2-1,TRBV7-2
CASNLQGGLYNEQFF,TRBJ2-1,TRBV6-4
CSVELQLTDTQYF,TRBJ2-3,TRBV29-1
CASSRDSGTQYF,TRBJ2-5,TRBV7-6
CASRRLSNYGYTF,TRBJ1-2,TRBV19
CSVEKLGSTNEKLFF,TRBJ1-4,TRBV29-1
CASSPDRGTETQYF,TRBJ2-5,TRBV7-7
CDSSLVTGELFF,TRBJ2-2,TRBV7-8
CASSYRGPGNTIYF,TRBJ1-3,TRBV6-5
CASTQAGSPARQYF,TRBJ2-3,TRBV12-3/TRBV12-4
CASSRDRGTEKLFF,TRBJ1-4,TRBV7-9
CASSPRLAQSGTGELFF,TRBJ2-2,TRBV18
CASSPIRDTQYF,TRBJ2-3,TRBV12-3/TRBV12-4
CASSLGGLGRYEQYF,TRBJ2-7,TRBV7-9
CASSLNPPVWLNEQFF,TRBJ2-1,TRBV7-9
CASRGLYNEQFF,TRBJ2-1,TRBV28
CASSPQALNTGELFF,TRBJ2-2,TRBV14
CSGWDRGNEQFF,TRBJ2-1,TRBV29-1
CASSRRDTTYEQYF,TRBJ2-7,TRBV6-1
CAWSPQGQPQHF,TRBJ1-5,TRBV30
CSARAIVGDQPQHF,TRBJ1-5,TRBV20-1
CSASWLGTSEYF,TRBJ2-3,TRBV20-1
CASSLRRADTQYF,TRBJ2-3,TRBV5-1
CAWSEGNTDTQYF,TRBJ2-3,TRBV30
CASSPFVASYEQYF,TRBJ2-7,TRBV7-6
CASSLRNRGGYNEQFF,TRBJ2-1,TRBV13
CASSLGGVSAGDF,TRBJ2-7,TRBV7-9
CSARDGDTQYF,TRBJ2-3,TRBV20-1
CSDRDRGLLRASDPSYEQYF,TRBJ2-7,TRBV20-1
CSASRLAGKNIQYF,TRBJ2-4,TRBV20-1
CAIRSGTTNNEQFF,TRBJ2-1,TRBV10-3
CASSQARLAGGAGELFF,TRBJ2-2,TRBV7-2
CASRNTGELFF,TRBJ2-2,TRBV25-1
CASSLGPGGFDSPLHF,TRBJ1-6,TRBV7-2
CASSLDNTDTQYF,TRBJ2-3,TRBV5-1
CASTQHVLVGLDTQYF,TRBJ2-3,TRBV6-2/TRBV6-3